The clone carrying this T cell receptor beta chain was seen at least ten times. Its matching antigen is unknown. This specimen belongs to a study of CD8+CD57+ T cells in acquired aplastic anemia. About the study: DNA per sorted CD4+ or CD8+ sample ranged about 0.17 to 27.4 ug, averaging about 3.4 ug. Overall study findings and caveats: There were over 25 CD8+ CDR3 sequences that occurred in both patients and controls.

Patients included in sequencing had previously demonstrated CD8+CD57+ cell expansion by flow cytometry. Severe acquired aplastic anemia was present in all patients. Blood samples were obtained from patients who had received no prior therapy. The V end lost 2 bases, the J end lost 0 bases, and 7 bases lay between the germline ends. CDR3 size: 13 residues. Germline V gene sequence: CDR1 GTSNPN, CDR2 SVGIG (reference sequence). Profiling that covered TCR beta VDJ and CDR3 relied on genomic DNA as its template. TCRdb fed the reads into MiXCR, producing one record per CDR3 protein. The table has 150,000 to 200,000 distinct CDR3 sequences, around 48% seen once; the top ten hold approximately 2.8%.

The V gene is TRBV30, the J gene TRBJ2-5, with D possibly matching TRBD2 (5 bases). The sequence was obtained from a human donor with aplastic anemia. The sample taken for sequencing was sorted CD4+, CD8+, or CD8+CD57+ T cells (not recorded which) from PBMCs. This CDR3 reads CAWSTGNQETQYF. The CDR3 coding sequence is TGTGCCTGGAGTACCGGGAACCAAGAGACCCAGTACTTC.